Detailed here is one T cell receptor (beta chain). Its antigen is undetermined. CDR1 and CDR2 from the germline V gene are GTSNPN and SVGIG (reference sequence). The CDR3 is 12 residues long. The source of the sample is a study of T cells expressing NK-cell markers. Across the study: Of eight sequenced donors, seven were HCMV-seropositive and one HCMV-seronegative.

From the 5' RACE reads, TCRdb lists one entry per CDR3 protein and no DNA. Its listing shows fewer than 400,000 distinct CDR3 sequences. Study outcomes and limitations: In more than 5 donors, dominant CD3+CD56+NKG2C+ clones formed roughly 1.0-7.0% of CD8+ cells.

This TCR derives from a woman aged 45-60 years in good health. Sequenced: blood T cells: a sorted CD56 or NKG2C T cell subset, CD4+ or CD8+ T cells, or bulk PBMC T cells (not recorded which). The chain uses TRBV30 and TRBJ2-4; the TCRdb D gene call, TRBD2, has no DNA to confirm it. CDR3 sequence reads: CAWSVGSDIQYF.